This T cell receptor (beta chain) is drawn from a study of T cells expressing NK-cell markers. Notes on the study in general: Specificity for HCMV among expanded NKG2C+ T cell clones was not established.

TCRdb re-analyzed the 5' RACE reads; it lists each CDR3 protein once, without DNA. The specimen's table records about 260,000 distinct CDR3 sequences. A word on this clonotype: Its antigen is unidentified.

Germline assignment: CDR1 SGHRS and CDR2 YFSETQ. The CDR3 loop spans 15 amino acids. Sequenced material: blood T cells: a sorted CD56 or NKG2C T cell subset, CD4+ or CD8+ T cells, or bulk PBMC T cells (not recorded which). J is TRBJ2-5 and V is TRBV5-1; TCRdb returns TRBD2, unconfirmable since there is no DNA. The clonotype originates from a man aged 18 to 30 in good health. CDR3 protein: CASSTRSGPLETQYF.